The 5 T cell receptor beta chains below all came from one sample that was sequenced in a study of T cell responses to AZD1222 COVID-19 vaccine (dated by TCRdb to about 2021). To prepare the library, the immunoSEQ multiplex PCR assay was applied. The source is immuneACCESS, and TCRdb retained only in-frame sequences with V and J called. Part of the clones is not carried over; for the studies checked, unresolved V genes explain less than half of this, and the remainder is unexplained. The sample records about 99,000 clones, roughly nine tenths of which are singletons. Approximately 3% of the sample rests with the top ten. Explained via the paper, the time point label denotes: baseline before first vaccination. The source material was peripheral blood, sampled on day 0 of AZD1222 vaccination. These TCRs come from an adult in good health.

V is TRBV4-3 and J is TRBJ1-6; 9 bases are a match to TRBD1. This CDR3 has 14 amino acids. CDR1 is LGHNA, CDR2 YSLEER, per germline. Trimming at V came to 1 base and at J to 8 bases, leaving 0 bases not matched to a gene. CDR3: CASSQGQGDSPLHF. The DNA of the CDR3 is TGCGCCAGCAGCCAAGGACAGGGGGATTCACCCCTCCACTTT.

This chain uses TRBV4-3 with TRBJ2-1, with D perhaps matching TRBD2 (7 bases). This CDR3 is 15 amino acids long. V was clipped by 0 bases and J by 10 bases, with 16 bases between them. Germline CDR1 reads LGHNA; CDR2 reads YSLEER. The CDR3 nucleotides are TGCGCCAGCAGCCAAGATGGGGGGGCTAGCGGAGAGCAGTTCTTC. Its protein product is CASSQDGGASGEQFF.

The chain employs TRBV6-5 and TRBJ1-2; 7 bases align to TRBD1. Germline V gene data show CDR1 as MNHEY and CDR2 as SVGAGI. With 7 bases clipped from V and 8 bases from J, the junction kept 4 bases outside the gene matches. The CDR3 extends over 11 amino acids. CDR3 sequence: CASNRGGGYTF. The DNA for the CDR3 is TGTGCCAGCAACAGGGGAGGCGGCTACACCTTC.

This clone was detected only a few times. The rearrangement uses TRBV7-2 and TRBJ1-1; D perhaps matches TRBD1 (5 bases). The CDR3 totals 13 residues. V shed 2 bases and J shed 5 bases, with 9 bases lying between them. Germline V gives CDR1 SGHTA, CDR2 FQGNSA. The CDR3 reads CASSLHPGTEAFF. CDR3 DNA sequence: TGTGCCAGCAGCTTACACCCAGGGACTGAAGCTTTCTTT.

This chain joins TRBV7-2 and TRBJ2-5; 11 positions match TRBD2. Trimming at V came to 5 bases and at J to 4 bases, leaving 12 bases not matched to a gene. This CDR3 comprises 17 residues. Per the germline V gene, CDR1 is SGHTA and CDR2 is FQGNSA. The CDR3 loop reads CASSAGSGGASRETQYF. CDR3 bases: TGTGCCAGCAGCGCAGGTAGCGGGGGGGCCTCTAGAGAGACCCAGTACTTC. The whole variable domain, remainder taken from reference TRBV7-2 and TRBJ2-5, is GAGVSQSPSNKVTEKGKDVELRCDPISGHTALYWYRQSLGQGLEFLIYFQGNSAPDKSGLPSDRFSAERTGGSVSTLTIQRTQQEDSAVYLCASSAGSGGASRETQYFGPGTRLLVL.